The next 8 T cell receptor beta chains were all read from a single sample in a study of T cell clones after liver transplantation. Only in-frame clones appear in the TCRdb table, and some are missing; sequencing was by immunoSEQ multiplex PCR. The sample consists of some 9,000 clones, around 72% of them appearing once. Sequenced material: CD8+ T cells from blood, taken at the approximately 16-month timepoint. The receptors shown here come from a human patient who received a liver transplant. Some T cells may trace back to the graft donor.

This clone was found a few times. V usage is TRBV7-6 and J usage is TRBJ1-4; weak D call: TRBD1 (6 bases). This CDR3 region has 13 residues. Germline values: CDR1 SGHVS, CDR2 FNYEAQ. Between the trimmed V and J ends, which lost 1 base and 11 bases, there was a span of 11 bases. The CDR3 is CASSLEQGGKLFF. In nucleotides, the CDR3 is TGTGCCAGCAGCTTAGAGCAAGGGGGGAAACTGTTTTTT.

The V and J genes are TRBV7-8 and TRBJ2-5; TRBD2 matches 7 bases. J gave up 1 base and V 1 base, and 0 bases lay outside the gene matches. This CDR3 is built from 14 residues. Germline CDR1 is SGHVS and CDR2 is FQNEAQ. CDR3 amino acids: CASSLGTSQETQYF. In nucleotides, the CDR3 is TGTGCCAGCAGCTTAGGGACTAGCCAAGAGACCCAGTACTTC. The variable domain in full, with the rest retrieved from reference TRBV7-8 and TRBJ2-5, is GAGVSQSPRYKVAKRGQDVALRCDPISGHVSLFWYQQALGQGPEFLTYFQNEAQLDKSGLPSDRFFAERPEGSVSTLKIQRTQQEDSAVYLCASSLGTSQETQYFGPGTRLLVL.

V and J are TRBV11-3 and TRBJ2-1; D gene unclear. Trimming left V 1 base short and J 7 bases short, with 8 bases between. CDR1 is SGHNT, CDR2 YENEEA, per germline. This CDR3 spans 13 amino acids. The DNA of the CDR3 is TGTGCCAGCAGCTTAGGGTCAGGTAATGAGCAGTTCTTC. This codes for CASSLGSGNEQFF.

This clone appeared once. The chain combines TRBV27 with TRBJ1-4; 8 positions match TRBD1. Germline V gene lookup returns CDR1 MNHEY and CDR2 SMNVEV (reference sequence). Trimming took 3 bases from V and 8 from J; bases not matched to a gene: 8. The CDR3 sequence is 15 residues long. The CDR3 reads CASSFSGGAGEKLFF. CDR3 sequence (DNA): TGTGCCAGCAGTTTCTCAGGGGGCGCGGGAGAAAAACTGTTTTTT.

The chain uses TRBV10-3 and TRBJ1-2, with a weak D call TRBD1 (5 bases). CDR1 and CDR2 (germline): ENHRY, SYGVKD. V lost 4 bases and J 0 bases, leaving 18 bases between the germline ends. CDR3 length: 17 residues. The CDR3 DNA follows: TGTGCCATCAGTGGAAACAGCGCCGGGGGGGCTAACTATGGCTACACCTTC. Amino acids: CAISGNSAGGANYGYTF.

J is TRBJ2-2 and V is TRBV27; D perhaps matches TRBD1 (5 bases). This CDR3 has 14 amino acids. Trimming pared 3 bases from V and 6 bases from J, leaving 11 bases between. CDR1 and CDR2 from the germline V gene are MNHEY and SMNVEV (reference sequence). Here the CDR3 DNA reads TGTGCCAGCAGTTTGGCAGGGCCGGCCGGGGAGCTGTTTTTT. This encodes CASSLAGPAGELFF.

The chain employs TRBV6-6 and TRBJ1-2; a possible D gene is TRBD1 (5 bases). The CDR3 is made up of 15 amino acids. Germline loops: CDR1 MNHNY, CDR2 SVGAGI (reference sequence). V was pared by 2 bases and J by 4 bases, with 14 bases between. This CDR3 reads CASSYSQGSGYGYTF. The CDR3 DNA reads as TGTGCCAGCAGTTACAGTCAGGGTAGTGGCTATGGCTACACCTTC.

This clone was recorded only once. The genes are TRBV30 and TRBJ1-5, with D possibly TRBD1 on 6 matching bases. This CDR3 has 20 residues. Between the trimmed V and J ends, which lost 3 bases and 2 bases, there was a span of 29 bases. Germline CDR1 and CDR2: GTSNPN and SVGIG (reference sequence). The CDR3 region is CAWSAGPGWMAKGGNQPQHF. In DNA form, the CDR3 reads TGTGCCTGGAGCGCAGGACCAGGTTGGATGGCAAAGGGGGGCAATCAGCCCCAGCATTTT.